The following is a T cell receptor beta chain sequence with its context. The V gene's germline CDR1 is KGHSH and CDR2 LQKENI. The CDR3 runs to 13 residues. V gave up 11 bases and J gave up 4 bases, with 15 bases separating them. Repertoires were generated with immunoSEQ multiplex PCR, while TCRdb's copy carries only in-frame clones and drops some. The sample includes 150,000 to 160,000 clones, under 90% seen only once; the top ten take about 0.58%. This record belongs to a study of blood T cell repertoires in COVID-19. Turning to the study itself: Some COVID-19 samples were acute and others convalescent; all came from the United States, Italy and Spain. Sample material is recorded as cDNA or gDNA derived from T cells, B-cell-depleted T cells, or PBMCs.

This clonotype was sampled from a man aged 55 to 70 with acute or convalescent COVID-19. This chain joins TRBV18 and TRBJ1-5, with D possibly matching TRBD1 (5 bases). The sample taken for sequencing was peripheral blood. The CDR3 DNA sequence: TGTGCCTCCTCGACGGGGGTTAATCAGCCCCAGCATTTT. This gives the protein CASSTGVNQPQHF.